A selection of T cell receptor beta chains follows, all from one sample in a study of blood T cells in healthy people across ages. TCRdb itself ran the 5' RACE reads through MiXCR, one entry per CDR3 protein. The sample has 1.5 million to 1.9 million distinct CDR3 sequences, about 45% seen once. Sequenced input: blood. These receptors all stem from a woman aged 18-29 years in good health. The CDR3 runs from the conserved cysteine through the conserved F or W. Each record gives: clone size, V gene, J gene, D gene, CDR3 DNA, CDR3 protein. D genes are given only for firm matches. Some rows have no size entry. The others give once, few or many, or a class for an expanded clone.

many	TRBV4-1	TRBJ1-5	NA	TGCGCCAGCAGCCCCCAGGGTAGCAATCAGCCCCAGCATTTT	CASSPQGSNQPQHF
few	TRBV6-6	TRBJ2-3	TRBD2	TGTGCCAGCGCCTGGCTAGCGGGGTTTCCGTATTTT	CASAWLAGFPYF
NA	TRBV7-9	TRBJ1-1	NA	TGTGCCAGCAGCGTAGCGGCAGAGACTGAAGCTTTCTTT	CASSVAAETEAFF
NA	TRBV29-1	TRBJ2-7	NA	TGCAGCGTTGCATATTCCGGGACTGCCCGCTACGAGCAGTACTTC	CSVAYSGTARYEQYF
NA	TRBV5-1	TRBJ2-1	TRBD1	TGCGCCAGCAGCTCGGGACAGGAGATCTACGAGCAGTTCTTC	CASSSGQEIYEQFF
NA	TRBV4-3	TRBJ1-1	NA	TGCGCCAGCAGCCAAGGGGCCCCGAAAAACACTGAAGCTTTCTTT	CASSQGAPKNTEAFF
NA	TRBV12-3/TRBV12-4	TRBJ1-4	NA	TGTGCCAGCAGCCCCGACAGGTCCGCAACTAATGAAAAACTGTTTTTT	CASSPDRSATNEKLFF
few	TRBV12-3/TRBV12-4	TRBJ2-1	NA	TGTGCCAGCAGTCTCGCAGGGTACTCCTACAATGAGCAGTTCTTC	CASSLAGYSYNEQFF
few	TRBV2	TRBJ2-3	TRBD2	TGTGCCAGCAGTGAACGACGCGGGGGAGTAGATACGCAGTATTTT	CASSERRGGVDTQYF
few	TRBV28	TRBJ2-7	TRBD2	TGTGCCAGCAGTTGGAGACTAGCGGGAGGTTCGTCCTACGAGCAGTACTTC	CASSWRLAGGSSYEQYF
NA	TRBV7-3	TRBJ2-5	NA	TGTGCTAGCAGCTTACAGGGAATCGACGGGACCCAATACTTC	CASSLQGIDGTQYF
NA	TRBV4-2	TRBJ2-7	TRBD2	TGTGCCAGCAGCCAAAGACTAGAGGGCGGGAGGTCCTACGAGCAGTACTTC	CASSQRLEGGRSYEQYF
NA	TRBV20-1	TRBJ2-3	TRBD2	TGCAGTGCTAGTCCCCTAGCGGGGGGCTACACAGATACGCAGTATTTT	CSASPLAGGYTDTQYF
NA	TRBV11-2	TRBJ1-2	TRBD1	TGTGCCAGCAGCCATGGACAGGGCCTGAACTATGGCTACACCTTC	CASSHGQGLNYGYTF
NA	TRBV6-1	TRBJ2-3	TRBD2	TGTGCCAGCAGTCCCATAACCCGGACTAGCGGGAGACGAGATACGCAGTATTTT	CASSPITRTSGRRDTQYF
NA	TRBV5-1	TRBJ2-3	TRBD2	TGCGCCAGCAGCTTGTATTCTAGCGGAACAACAGATACGCAGTATTTT	CASSLYSSGTTDTQYF
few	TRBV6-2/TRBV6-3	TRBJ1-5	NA	TGTGCCAGCAGTTTCGACGGCCTTGGAAAGCCCCAGCATTTT	CASSFDGLGKPQHF
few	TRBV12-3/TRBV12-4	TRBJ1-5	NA	TGTGCCAGCAGTTTAAGGGGACCCTCAGGCAATCAGCCCCAGCATTTT	CASSLRGPSGNQPQHF
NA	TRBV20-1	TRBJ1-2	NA	TGCAGTGTCGTTCCGTGGGGGACCAAATATGGCTACACCTTC	CSVVPWGTKYGYTF
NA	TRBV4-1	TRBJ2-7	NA	TGCGCCAGCAGCCAACAAGACCTAGTCCCCAGCTCCTACAATGGGCAGTACTTC	CASSQQDLVPSSYNGQYF
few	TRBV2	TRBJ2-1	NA	TGTGCCGTTGTACAGGCAAACTCCTACAATGAGCAGTTCTTC	CAVVQANSYNEQFF